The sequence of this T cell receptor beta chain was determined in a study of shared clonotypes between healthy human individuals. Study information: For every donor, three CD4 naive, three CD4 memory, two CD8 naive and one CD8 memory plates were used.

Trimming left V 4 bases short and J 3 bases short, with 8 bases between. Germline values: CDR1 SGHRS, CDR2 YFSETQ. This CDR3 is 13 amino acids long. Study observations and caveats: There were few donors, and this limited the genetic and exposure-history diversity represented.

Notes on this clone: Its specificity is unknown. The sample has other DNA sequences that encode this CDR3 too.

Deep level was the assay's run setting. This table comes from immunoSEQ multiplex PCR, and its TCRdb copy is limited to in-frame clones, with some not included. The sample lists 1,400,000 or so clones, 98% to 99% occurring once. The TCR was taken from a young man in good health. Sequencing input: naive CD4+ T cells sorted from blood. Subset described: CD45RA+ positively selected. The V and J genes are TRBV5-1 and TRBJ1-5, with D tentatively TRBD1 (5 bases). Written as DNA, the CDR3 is TGCGCCAGCAGCCTGGGGCCCAATCAGCCCCAGCATTTT. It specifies CASSLGPNQPQHF.